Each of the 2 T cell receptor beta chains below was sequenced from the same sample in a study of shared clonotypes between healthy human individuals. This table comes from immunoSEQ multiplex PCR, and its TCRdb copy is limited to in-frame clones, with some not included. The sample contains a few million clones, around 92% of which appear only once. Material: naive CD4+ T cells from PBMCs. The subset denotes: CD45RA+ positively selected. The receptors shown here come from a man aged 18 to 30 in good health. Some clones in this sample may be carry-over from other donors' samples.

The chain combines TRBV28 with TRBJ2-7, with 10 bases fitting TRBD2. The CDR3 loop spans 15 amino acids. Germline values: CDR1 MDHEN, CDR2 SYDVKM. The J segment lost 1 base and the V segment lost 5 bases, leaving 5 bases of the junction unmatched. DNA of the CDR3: TGTGCCAGCAGTCCAGGACTAGCGGCATCCTACGAGCAGTACTTC. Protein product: CASSPGLAASYEQYF.

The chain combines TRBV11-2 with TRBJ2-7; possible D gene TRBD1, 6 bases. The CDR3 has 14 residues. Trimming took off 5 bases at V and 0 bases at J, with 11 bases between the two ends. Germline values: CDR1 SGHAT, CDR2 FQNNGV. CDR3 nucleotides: TGTGCCAGCAGCCCTGGACAGTACTCCTACGAGCAGTACTTC. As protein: CASSPGQYSYEQYF.